The sample holds a few counts of the clone carrying this T cell receptor beta chain. Antigen: not known. This sample is drawn from a study of T-cell memory formation after mild COVID-19. TCRdb passed the 5' RACE reads through MiXCR, listing each CDR3 protein once. The sample contains 100,000 to 150,000 distinct CDR3 sequences, less than 6.5% of which appear only once. Trimming removed 4 bases from V and 7 bases from J; junction bases left unmatched: 9. Germline CDR1 SGHDT, CDR2 YYEEEE. CDR3 size: 16 residues. Whole-study findings and limits: Prior to infection, memory already included some responding clones, suggesting cross-reactive memory joined.

The sequence was obtained from an adult woman who had mild COVID-19 (a few samples of this study predate the infection). Cell type and time point are not known. This sequence joins TRBV5-6 and TRBJ2-3; 13 bases are shared with TRBD2. Source material: PBMCs or a T cell subset sorted from them (not recorded which). The DNA of the CDR3 is TGTGCCAGCAGCCCGTCAAGACTAGCGGGGGGCAATACGCAGTATTTT. The encoded protein is CASSPSRLAGGNTQYF.